In its sample, the clone carrying this T cell receptor beta chain was seen a few times. The CDR3 length is 13 residues. Per the germline V gene, CDR1 is SGHNT and CDR2 is YENEEA. V was shortened by 3 bases and J by 4 bases, with 9 bases between the two germline ends. The repertoire was sequenced with immunoSEQ multiplex PCR; TCRdb's copy has only in-frame clones and lacks some. Of roughly 150,000 clones listed, 70% to 90% are singletons. The source of the sample is a study of blood T cell repertoires in COVID-19. Study details: Samples came from the United States, Italy and Spain, spanning acute and convalescent COVID-19.

The rearrangement joins TRBV11-3 to TRBJ2-5, with a weak D call TRBD1 (5 bases). The clonotype was recovered from an elderly man with COVID-19, enrolled during active disease. Sequenced input: peripheral blood. As DNA, the CDR3 is TGTGCCAGCAGCTTGAGTAGGGGAGAGACCCAGTACTTC. Translation gives CASSLSRGETQYF. Drawing the rest from reference TRBV11-3 and TRBJ2-5, the complete variable domain is EAGVVQSPRYKIIEKKQPVAFWCNPISGHNTLYWYLQNLGQGPELLIRYENEEAVDDSQLPKDRFSAERLKGVDSTLKIQPAELGDSAVYLCASSLSRGETQYFGPGTRLLVL.